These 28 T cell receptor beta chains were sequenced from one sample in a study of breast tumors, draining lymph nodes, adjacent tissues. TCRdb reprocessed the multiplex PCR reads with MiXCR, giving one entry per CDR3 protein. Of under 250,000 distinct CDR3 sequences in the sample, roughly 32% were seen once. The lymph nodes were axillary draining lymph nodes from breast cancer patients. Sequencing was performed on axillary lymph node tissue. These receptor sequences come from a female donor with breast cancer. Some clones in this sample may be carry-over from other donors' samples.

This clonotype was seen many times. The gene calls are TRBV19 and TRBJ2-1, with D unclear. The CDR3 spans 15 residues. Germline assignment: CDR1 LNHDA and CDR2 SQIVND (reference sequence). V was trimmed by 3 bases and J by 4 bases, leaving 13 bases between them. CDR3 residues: CASSISLGLYNEQFF. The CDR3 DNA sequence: TGTGCCAGTAGTATTAGTTTGGGCCTATACAATGAGCAGTTCTTC.

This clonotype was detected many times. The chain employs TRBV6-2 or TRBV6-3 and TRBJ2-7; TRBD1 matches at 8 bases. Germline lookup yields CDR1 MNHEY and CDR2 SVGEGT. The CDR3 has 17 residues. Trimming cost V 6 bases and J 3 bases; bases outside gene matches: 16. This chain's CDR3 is CASSQGGQDRTVYEQYF. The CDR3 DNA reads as TGTGCCAGCAGCCAGGGGGGACAGGATAGAACGGTCTACGAGCAGTACTTC.

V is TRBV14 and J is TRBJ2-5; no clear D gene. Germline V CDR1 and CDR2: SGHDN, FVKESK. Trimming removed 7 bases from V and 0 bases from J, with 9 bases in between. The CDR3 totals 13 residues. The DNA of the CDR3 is TGTGCCAGCAACCTAGGACACCAAGAGACCCAGTACTTC. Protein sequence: CASNLGHQETQYF. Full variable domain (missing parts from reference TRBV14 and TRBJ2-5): EAGVTQFPSHSVIEKGQTVTLRCDPISGHDNLYWYRRVMGKEIKFLLHFVKESKQDESGMPNNRFLAERTGGTYSTLKVQPAELEDSGVYFCASNLGHQETQYFGPGTRLLVL.

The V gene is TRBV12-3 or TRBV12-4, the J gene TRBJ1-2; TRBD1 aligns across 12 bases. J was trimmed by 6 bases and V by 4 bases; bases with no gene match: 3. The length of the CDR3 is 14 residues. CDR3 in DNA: TGTGCCAGCAGTTCGGGACAGGGGGCGGATGGCTACACCTTC. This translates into CASSSGQGADGYTF.

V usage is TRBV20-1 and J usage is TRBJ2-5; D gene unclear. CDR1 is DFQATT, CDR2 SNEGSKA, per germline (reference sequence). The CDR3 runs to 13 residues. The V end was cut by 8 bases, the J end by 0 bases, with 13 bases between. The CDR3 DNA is TGCAGTCTCACCCAAAGGTACCAAGAGACCCAGTACTTC. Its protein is CSLTQRYQETQYF.

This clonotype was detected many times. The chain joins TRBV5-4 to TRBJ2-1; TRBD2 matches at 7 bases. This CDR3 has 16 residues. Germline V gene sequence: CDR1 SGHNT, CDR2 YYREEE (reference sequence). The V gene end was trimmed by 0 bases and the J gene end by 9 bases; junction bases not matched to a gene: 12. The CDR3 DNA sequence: TGTGCCAGCAGCTTGGGGGCGGGAGTCCAGGTAGGTGAGCAGTTCTTC. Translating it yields CASSLGAGVQVGEQFF.

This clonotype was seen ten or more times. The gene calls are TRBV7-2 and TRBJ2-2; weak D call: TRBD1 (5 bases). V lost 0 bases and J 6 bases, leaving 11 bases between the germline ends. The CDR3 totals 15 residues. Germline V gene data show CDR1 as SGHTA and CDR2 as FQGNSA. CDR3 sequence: CASSLARAFAGELFF. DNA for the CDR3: TGTGCCAGCAGCTTAGCCAGGGCGTTCGCCGGGGAGCTGTTTTTT.

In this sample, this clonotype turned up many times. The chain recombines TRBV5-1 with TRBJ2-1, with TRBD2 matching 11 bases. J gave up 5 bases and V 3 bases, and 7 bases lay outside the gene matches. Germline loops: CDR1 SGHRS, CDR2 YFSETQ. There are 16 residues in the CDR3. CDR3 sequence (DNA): TGCGCCAGCAGCTCTGGGGGACTAGCGGAGAACAATGAGCAGTTCTTC. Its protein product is CASSSGGLAENNEQFF.

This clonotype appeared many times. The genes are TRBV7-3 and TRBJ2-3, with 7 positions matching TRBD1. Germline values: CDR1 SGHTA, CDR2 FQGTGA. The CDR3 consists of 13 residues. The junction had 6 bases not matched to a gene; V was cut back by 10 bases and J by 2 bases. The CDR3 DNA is TGTGCCACCTCACAGGGGTACACAGATACGCAGTATTTT. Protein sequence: CATSQGYTDTQYF.

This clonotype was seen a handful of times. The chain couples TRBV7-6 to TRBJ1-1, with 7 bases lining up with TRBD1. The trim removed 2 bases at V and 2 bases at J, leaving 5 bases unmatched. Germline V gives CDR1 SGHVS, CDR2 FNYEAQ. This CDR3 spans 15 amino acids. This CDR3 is CASSLSWDSNTEAFF. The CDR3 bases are TGTGCCAGCAGCTTAAGTTGGGACAGCAACACTGAAGCTTTCTTT.

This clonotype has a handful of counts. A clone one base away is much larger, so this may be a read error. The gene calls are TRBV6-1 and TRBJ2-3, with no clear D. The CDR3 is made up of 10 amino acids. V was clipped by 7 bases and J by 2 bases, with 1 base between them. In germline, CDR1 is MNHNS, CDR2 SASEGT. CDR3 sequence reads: CASNTDTQYF. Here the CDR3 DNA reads TGTGCCAGCAACACAGATACGCAGTATTTT.

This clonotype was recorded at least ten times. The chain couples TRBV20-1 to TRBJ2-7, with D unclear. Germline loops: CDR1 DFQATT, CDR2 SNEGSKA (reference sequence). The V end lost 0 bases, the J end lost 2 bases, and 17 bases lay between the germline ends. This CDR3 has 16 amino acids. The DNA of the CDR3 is TGCAGTGCTAGAGAGTTGAACGGAGACCTACCCTACGAGCAGTACTTC. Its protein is CSARELNGDLPYEQYF.

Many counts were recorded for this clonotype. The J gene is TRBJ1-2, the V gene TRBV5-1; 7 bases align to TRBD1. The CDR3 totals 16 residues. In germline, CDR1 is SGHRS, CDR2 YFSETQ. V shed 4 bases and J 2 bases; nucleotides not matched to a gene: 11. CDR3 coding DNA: TGCGCCAGCAGCCCCGGTGACAGGGTAAAAAACTATGGCTACACCTTC. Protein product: CASSPGDRVKNYGYTF.

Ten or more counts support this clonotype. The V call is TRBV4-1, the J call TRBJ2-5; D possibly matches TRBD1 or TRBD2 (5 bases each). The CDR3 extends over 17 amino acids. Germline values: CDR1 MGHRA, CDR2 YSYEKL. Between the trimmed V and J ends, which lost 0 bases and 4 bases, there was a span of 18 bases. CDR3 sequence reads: CASSQDRGREWGETQYF. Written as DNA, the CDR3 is TGCGCCAGCAGCCAAGATCGGGGCAGGGAGTGGGGAGAGACCCAGTACTTC.

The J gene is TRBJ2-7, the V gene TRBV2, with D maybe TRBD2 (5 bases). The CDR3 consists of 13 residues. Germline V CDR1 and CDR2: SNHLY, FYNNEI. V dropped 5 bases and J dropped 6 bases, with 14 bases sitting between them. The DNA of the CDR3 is TGTGCCAGCAGTAAGGACGGGGAGAGCGAGCAGTACTTC. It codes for CASSKDGESEQYF.

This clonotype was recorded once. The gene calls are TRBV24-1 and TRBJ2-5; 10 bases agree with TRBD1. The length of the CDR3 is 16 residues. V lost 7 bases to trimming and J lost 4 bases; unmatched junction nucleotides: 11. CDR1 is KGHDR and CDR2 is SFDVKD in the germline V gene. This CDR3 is CATSSGTGVRLETQYF. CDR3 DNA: TGTGCCACCAGCTCCGGGACAGGGGTTCGTTTAGAGACCCAGTACTTC.

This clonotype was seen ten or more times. The CDR3 spells CSARDFGSTDTQYF. CDR3 DNA: TGCAGTGCTAGAGACTTCGGAAGCACAGATACGCAGTATTTT. The V and J genes are TRBV20-1 and TRBJ2-3; D gene unclear. The CDR3 runs to 14 residues. Germline values: CDR1 DFQATT, CDR2 SNEGSKA (reference sequence). V shed 0 bases and J shed 0 bases, with 7 bases lying between them.

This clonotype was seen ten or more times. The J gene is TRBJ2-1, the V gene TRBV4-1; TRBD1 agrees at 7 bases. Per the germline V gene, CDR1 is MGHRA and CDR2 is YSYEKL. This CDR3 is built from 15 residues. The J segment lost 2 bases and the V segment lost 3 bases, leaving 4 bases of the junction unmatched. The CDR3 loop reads CASSQQGTAYNEQFF. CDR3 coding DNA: TGCGCCAGCAGCCAGCAGGGGACAGCCTACAATGAGCAGTTCTTC.

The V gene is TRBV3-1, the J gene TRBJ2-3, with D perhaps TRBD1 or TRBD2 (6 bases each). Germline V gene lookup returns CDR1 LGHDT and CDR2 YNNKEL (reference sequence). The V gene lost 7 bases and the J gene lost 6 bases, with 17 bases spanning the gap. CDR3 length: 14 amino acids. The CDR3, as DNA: TGTGCCAGCACCGACGGAGGGGGGAGGGATACGCAGTATTTT. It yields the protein CASTDGGGRDTQYF.

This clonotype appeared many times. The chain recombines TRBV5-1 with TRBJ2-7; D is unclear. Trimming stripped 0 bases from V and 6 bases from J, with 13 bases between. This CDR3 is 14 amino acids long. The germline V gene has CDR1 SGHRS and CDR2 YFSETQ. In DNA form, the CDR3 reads TGCGCCAGCAGCTTGGAGACGCATGGAACCGAGCAGTACTTC. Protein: CASSLETHGTEQYF.

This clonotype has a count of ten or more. The CDR3 DNA reads TGTGCCAGCGGACGGTCAGAGACCCAGTACTTC. Translation: CASGRSETQYF. This sequence joins TRBV28 and TRBJ2-5; no firm D call. Looked up from germline, CDR1 is MDHEN and CDR2 is SYDVKM. V was trimmed by 8 bases and J by 4 bases, leaving 8 bases between them. The CDR3 totals 11 residues.

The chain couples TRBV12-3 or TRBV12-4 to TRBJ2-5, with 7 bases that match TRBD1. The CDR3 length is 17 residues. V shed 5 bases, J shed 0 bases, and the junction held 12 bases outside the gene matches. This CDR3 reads CASSLGHRGDYQETQYF. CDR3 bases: TGTGCCAGCAGTCTTGGCCACAGGGGTGACTACCAAGAGACCCAGTACTTC.

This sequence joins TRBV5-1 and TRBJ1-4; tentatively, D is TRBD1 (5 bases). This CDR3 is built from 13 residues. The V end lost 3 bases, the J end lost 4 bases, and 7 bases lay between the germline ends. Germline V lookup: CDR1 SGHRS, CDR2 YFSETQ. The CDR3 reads CASSSQGNEKLFF. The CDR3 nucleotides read TGCGCCAGCAGCTCTCAGGGTAATGAAAAACTGTTTTTT.

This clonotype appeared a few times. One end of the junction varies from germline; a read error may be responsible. CDR3 nucleotide sequence: TGTGCCAGCAGTCACTCCTACGGTAGCACAGATACGCAGTATTTT. It encodes CASSHSYGSTDTQYF. The J gene is TRBJ2-3, the V gene TRBV6-5, with no clear D. The germline V gene encodes CDR1 MNHEY and CDR2 SVGAGI. CDR3 length: 15 amino acids.

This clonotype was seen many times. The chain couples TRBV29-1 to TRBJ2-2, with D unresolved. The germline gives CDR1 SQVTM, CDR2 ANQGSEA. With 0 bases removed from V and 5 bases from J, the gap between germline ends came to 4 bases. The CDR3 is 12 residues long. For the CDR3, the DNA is TGCAGCGTTGAAGAGGGAACCGGGGAGCTGTTTTTT. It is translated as CSVEEGTGELFF.

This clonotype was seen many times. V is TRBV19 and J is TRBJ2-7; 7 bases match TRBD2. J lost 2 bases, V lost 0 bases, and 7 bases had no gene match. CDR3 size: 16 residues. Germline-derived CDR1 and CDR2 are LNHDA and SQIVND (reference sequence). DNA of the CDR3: TGTGCCAGTAGTATAGATGGGGGGGGGACTCCCTACGAGCAGTACTTC. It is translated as CASSIDGGGTPYEQYF.

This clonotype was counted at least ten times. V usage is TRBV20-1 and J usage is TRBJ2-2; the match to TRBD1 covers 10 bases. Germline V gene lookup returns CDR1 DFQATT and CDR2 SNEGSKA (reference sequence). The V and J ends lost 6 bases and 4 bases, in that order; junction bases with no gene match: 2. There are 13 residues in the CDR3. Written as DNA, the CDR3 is TGCAGTGCATGGGACAGGGGCACCGGGGAGCTGTTTTTT. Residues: CSAWDRGTGELFF.

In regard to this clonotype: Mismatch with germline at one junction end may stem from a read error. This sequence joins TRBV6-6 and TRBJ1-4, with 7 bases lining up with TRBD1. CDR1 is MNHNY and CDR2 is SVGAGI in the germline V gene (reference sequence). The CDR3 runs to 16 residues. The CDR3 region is CANSHSTRGSWEKLFF. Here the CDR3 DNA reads TGTGCCAACAGTCACTCGACCAGGGGGTCTTGGGAAAAACTGTTTTTT.